Only a few counts were recorded for the clone carrying this T cell receptor (beta chain). Its antigen is still unknown. The source of the sample is a study of blood T cells in healthy people across ages. Using a J-beta primer mix together with a sample-barcoded 5' primer, a second PCR was run for about 7 to 12 cycles. Each single sample gave us at least 3 million CDR3-containing paired-end reads. TCRdb analysed the 5' RACE reads with MiXCR anew, one entry per CDR3 protein. The sample contains about 730,000 distinct CDR3 sequences, around 40% of which appear only once. Study findings and constraints: There were more naive CD4+ cells and higher diversity in long-lived donors than in aged donors. CMV status of donors was unknown, possibly confounding expanded clonotype changes.

This CDR3 comprises 14 residues. Trimming took off 2 bases at V and 1 base at J, with 8 bases between the two ends. Sample: blood. This sequence originates from a woman aged 55 to 70 in good health. The V gene is TRBV12-3 or TRBV12-4, the J gene TRBJ1-1, with a tentative D call TRBD1 (5 bases). The CDR3: CASSLRQTNTEAFF. DNA for the CDR3: TGTGCCAGCAGTTTACGACAGACGAACACTGAAGCTTTCTTT.